This TCR beta chain derives from a study of blood T cell repertoires in COVID-19. Study information: Samples taken during acute and convalescent COVID-19 were collected in the United States, Italy and Spain. Nucleic acid was either cDNA or gDNA, and it came from T cells, B-cell-depleted T cells, or PBMCs.

Study processing details: Reference gene primers were amplified, and this amplification served to estimate nucleated cell counts. Only in-frame clones appear in the TCRdb table, and some are missing; sequencing was by immunoSEQ multiplex PCR. V and J calls and clone size follow that table, whereas D and trimming were derived from the DNA. The sample consists of about 92,000 clones, about 71% of them appearing once. V was trimmed by 4 bases and J by 10 bases, leaving 17 bases between them. The CDR3 is 13 residues long. The germline CDR1 and CDR2 sequences are SGHRS and YFSETQ. Sequenced material: peripheral blood. This chain joins TRBV5-1 and TRBJ1-1; D unclear. The origin of this receptor is a woman in her sixties or seventies in a cohort sampled during active or convalescent COVID-19. The CDR3 DNA sequence: TGCGCCAGCAGCCACGGACGGGGAGTGGGAGCTTTCTTT. Residues: CASSHGRGVGAFF.